This T cell receptor beta chain was identified in a study of long-term antiretroviral therapy in people with HIV. General observations from the study: Post-ART samples showed increased diversity that remained below transplant donor control levels. HIV repertoires showed narrower CDR3 length ranges than controls.

Survey-level resolution applied to immunoSEQ assay v3.0. TCRdb's table, derived via immunoSEQ multiplex PCR, lists solely in-frame clones and lacks some. Found here are some 31,000 clones, just under 80% of them singletons; the top ten hold approximately 8%. With 5 bases removed from V and 5 bases from J, the gap between germline ends came to 15 bases. The germline gives CDR1 SGHTA, CDR2 FQGNSA. This CDR3 contains 14 residues. Comment on this clone: Its target is unknown.

The sequenced sample was unsorted PBMCs, obtained 3.1 years after starting antiretroviral therapy. This chain connects TRBV7-2 to TRBJ2-5, with D hard to call. The clonotype originates from a woman aged 45-65 years with HIV. This CDR3 is CASSPKVGPETQYF. Here the CDR3 DNA reads TGTGCCAGCAGCCCAAAGGTGGGCCCCGAGACCCAGTACTTC. Based on the CDR3 plus reference TRBV7-2 and TRBJ2-5, the full variable domain is GAGVSQSPSNKVTEKGKDVELRCDPISGHTALYWYRQSLGQGLEFLIYFQGNSAPDKSGLPSDRFSAERTGGSVSTLTIQRTQQEDSAVYLCASSPKVGPETQYFGPGTRLLVL.